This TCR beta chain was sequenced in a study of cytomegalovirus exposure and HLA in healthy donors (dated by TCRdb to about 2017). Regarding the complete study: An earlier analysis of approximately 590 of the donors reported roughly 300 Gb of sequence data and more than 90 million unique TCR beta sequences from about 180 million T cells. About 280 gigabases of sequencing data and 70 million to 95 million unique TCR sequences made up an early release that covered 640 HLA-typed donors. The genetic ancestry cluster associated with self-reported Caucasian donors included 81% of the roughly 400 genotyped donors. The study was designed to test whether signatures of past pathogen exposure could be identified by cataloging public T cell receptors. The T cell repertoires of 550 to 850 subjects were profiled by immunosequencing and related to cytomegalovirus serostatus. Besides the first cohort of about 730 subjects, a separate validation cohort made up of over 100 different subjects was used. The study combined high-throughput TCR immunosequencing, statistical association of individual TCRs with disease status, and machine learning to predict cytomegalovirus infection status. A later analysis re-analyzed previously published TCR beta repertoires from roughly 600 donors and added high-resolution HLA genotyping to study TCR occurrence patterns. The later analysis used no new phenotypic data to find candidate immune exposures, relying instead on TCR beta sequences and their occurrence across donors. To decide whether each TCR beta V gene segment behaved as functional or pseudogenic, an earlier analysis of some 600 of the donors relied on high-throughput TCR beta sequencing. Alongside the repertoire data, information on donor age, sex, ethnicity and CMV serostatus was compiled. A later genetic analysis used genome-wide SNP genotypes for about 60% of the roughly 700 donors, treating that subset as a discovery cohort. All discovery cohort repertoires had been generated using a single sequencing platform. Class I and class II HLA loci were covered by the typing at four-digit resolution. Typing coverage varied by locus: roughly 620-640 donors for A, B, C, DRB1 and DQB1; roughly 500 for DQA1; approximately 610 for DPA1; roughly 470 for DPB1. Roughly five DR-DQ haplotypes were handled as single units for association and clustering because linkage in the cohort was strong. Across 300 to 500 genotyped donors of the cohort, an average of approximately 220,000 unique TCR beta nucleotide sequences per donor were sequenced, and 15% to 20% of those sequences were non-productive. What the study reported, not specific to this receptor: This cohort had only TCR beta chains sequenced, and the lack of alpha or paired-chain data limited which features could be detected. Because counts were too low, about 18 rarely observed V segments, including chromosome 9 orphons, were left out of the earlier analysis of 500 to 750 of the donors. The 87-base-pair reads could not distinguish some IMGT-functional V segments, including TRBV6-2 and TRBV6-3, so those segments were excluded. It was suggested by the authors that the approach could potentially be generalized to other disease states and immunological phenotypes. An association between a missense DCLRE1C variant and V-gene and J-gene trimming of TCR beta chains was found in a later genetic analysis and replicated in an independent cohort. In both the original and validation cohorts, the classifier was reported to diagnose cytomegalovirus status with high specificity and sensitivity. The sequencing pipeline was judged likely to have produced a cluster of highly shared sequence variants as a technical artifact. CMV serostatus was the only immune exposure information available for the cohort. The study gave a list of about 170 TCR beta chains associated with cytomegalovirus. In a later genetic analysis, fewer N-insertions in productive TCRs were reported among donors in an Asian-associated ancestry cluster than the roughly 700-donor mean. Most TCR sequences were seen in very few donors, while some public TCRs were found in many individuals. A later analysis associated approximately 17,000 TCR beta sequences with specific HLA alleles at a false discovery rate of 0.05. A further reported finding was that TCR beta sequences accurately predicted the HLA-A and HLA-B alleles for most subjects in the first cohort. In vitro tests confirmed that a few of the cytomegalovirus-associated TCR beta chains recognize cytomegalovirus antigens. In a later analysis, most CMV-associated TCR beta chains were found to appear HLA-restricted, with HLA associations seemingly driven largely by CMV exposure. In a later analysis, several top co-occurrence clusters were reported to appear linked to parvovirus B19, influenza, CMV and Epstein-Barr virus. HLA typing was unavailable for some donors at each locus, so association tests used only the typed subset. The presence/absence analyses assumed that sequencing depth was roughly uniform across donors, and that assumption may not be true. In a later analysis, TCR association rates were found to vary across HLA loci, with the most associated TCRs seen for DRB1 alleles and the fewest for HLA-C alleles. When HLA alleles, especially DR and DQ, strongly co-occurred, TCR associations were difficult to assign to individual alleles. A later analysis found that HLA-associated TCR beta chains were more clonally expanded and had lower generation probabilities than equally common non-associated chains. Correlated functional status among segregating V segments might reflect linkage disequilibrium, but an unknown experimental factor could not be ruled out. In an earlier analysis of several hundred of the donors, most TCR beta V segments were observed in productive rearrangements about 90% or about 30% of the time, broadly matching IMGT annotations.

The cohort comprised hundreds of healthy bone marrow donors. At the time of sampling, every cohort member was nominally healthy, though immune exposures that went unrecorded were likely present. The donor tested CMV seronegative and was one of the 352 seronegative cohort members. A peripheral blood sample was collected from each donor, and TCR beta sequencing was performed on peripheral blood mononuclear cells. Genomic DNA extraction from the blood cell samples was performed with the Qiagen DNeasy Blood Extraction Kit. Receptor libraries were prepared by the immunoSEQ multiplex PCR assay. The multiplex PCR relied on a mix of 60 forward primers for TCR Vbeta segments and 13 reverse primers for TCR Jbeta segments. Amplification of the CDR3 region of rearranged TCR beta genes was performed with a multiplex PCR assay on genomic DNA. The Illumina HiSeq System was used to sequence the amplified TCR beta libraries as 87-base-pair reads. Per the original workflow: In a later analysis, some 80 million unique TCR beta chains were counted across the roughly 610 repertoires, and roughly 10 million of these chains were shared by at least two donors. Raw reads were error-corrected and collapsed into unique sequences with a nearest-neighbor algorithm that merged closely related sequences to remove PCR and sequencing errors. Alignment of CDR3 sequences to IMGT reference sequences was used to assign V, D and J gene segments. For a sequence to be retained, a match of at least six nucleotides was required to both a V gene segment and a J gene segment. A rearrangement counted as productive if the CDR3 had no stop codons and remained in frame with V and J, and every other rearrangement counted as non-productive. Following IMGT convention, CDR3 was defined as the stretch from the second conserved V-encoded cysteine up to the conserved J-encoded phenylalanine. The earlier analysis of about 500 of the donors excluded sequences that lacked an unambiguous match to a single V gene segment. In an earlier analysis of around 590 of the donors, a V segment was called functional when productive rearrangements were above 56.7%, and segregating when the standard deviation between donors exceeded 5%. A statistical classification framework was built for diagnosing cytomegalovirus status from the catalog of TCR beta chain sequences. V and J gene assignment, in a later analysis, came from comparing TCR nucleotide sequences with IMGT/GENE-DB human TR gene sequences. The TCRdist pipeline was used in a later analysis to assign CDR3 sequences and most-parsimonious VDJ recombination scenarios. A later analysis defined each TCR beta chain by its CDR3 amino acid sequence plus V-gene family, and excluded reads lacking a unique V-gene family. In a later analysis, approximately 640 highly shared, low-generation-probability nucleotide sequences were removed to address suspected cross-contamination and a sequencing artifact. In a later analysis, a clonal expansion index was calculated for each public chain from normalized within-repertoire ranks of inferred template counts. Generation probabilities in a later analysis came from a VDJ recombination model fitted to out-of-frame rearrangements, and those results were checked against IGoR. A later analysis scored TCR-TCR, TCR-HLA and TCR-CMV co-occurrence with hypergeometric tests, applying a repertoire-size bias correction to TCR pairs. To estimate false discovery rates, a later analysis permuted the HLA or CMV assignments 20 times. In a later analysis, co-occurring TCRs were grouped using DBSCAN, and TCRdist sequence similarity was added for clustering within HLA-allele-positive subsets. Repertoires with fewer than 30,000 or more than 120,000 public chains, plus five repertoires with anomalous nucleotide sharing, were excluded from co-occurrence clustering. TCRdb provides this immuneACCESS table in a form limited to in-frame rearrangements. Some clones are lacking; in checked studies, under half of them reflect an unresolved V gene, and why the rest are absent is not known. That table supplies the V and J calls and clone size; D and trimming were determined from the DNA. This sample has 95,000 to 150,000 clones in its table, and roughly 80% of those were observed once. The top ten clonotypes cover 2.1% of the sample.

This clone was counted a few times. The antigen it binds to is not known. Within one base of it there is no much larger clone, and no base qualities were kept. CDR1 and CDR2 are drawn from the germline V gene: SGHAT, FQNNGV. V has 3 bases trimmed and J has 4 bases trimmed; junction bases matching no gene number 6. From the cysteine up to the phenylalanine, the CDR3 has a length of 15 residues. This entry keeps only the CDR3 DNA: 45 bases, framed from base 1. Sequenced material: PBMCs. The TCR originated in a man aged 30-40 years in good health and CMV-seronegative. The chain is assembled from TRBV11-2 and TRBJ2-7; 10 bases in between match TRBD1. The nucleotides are TGTGCCAGCAGCTTTCGGACAGGGGGAAGATACGAGCAGTACTTC. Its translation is CASSFRTGGRYEQYF. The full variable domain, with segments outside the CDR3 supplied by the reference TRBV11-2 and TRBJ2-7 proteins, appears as EAGVAQSPRYKIIEKRQSVAFWCNPISGHATLYWYQQILGQGPKLLIQFQNNGVVDDSQLPKDRFSAERLKGVDSTLKIQPAKLEDSAVYLCASSFRTGGRYEQYFGPGTRLTVT.